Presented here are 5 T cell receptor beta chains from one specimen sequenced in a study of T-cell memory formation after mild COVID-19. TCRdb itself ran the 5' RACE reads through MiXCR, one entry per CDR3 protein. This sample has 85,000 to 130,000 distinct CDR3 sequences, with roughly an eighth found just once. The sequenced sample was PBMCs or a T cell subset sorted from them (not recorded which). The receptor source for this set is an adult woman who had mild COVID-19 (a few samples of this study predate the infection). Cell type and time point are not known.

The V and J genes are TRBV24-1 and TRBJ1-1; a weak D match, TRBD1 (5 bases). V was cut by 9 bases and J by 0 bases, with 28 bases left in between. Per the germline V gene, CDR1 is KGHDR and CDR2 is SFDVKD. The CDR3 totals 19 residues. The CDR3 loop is CATAPRTVSRGNMNTEAFF. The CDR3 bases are TGTGCCACCGCGCCCAGGACGGTTTCACGGGGGAATATGAACACTGAAGCTTTCTTT.

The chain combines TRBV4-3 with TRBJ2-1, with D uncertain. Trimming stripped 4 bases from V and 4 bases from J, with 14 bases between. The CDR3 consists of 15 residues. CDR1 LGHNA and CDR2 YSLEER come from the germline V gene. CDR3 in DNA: TGCGCCAGCAGCCGCAGTCCCAACTCTTACAATGAGCAGTTCTTC. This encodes CASSRSPNSYNEQFF.

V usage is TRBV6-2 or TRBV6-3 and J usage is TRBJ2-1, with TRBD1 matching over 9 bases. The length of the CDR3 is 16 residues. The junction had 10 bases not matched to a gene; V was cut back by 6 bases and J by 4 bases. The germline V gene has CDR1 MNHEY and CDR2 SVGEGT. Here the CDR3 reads CASRRGQGRTYNEQFF. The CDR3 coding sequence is TGTGCCAGCAGGCGCGGACAGGGGAGGACTTACAATGAGCAGTTCTTC.

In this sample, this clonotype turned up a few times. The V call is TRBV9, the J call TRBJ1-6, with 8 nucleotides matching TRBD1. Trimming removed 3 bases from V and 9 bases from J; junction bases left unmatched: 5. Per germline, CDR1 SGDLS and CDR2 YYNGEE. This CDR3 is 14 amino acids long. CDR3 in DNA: TGTGCCAGCAGCGAGGACAGGGAAGGTTCACCCCTCCACTTT. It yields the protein CASSEDREGSPLHF.

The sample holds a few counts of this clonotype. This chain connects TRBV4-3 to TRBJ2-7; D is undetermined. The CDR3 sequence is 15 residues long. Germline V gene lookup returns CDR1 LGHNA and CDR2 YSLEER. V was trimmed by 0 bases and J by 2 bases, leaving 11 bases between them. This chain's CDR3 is CASSQEGSPTYEQYF. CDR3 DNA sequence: TGCGCCAGCAGCCAAGAGGGGTCTCCCACCTACGAGCAGTACTTC.